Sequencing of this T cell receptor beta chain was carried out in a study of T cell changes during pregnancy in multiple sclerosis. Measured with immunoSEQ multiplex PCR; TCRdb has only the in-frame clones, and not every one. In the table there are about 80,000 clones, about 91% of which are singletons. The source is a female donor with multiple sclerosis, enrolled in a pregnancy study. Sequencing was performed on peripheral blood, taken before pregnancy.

CDR3: CASSEVRRGGEGYTF. Here the CDR3 DNA reads TGTGCCAGCAGTGAAGTCCGGCGAGGGGGCGAGGGCTACACCTTC. V and J are TRBV2 and TRBJ1-2; 7 nucleotides line up with TRBD1. Germline trimming cut 1 base from V and 8 bases from J; bases unmatched to any gene: 10. This CDR3 has 15 amino acids. Germline loops: CDR1 SNHLY, CDR2 FYNNEI.